Listed below are T cell receptor beta chains from one sample, sequenced in a study of circulating tumor DNA in untreated peripheral T-cell lymphoma. Clones were sequenced by immunoSEQ multiplex PCR, and TCRdb holds only the in-frame ones, with some missing. The table has around 2,000 clones, around 75% seen once. The sample comprised tumor tissue. Receptor source: a human donor with peripheral T-cell lymphoma. CDR3s include the opening cysteine and the closing phenylalanine or tryptophan. A D gene is named only where the DNA matches it firmly. Size values are once, few and many counts, or a class for expanded clones, and some rows have none.

>TRBJ2-3|.|.|TRBV11-3
CASSLDPAGTDTQYF
TGTGCCAGCAGCTTAGATCCGGCCGGCACAGATACGCAGTATTTT
>TRBJ2-1|.|TRBD1|TRBV18
CASSPLIGQGSSDEQFF
TGTGCCAGCTCACCGCTAATAGGACAGGGTTCTTCCGATGAGCAGTTCTTC
>TRBJ2-1|.|TRBD2|TRBV7-2
CASSGGLAGTYNEQFF
TGTGCCAGCAGCGGTGGACTAGCGGGGACCTACAATGAGCAGTTCTTC
>TRBJ1-1|.|.|TRBV6-7
CASSYGGPDTEAFF
TGTGCCAGCAGTTACGGGGGACCAGACACTGAAGCTTTCTTT
>TRBJ2-3|.|TRBD2|TRBV5-1
CASSPLAGVVADTQYF
TGCGCCAGCAGCCCGTTAGCGGGAGTGGTCGCAGATACGCAGTATTTT
>TRBJ2-4|.|.|TRBV29-1
CSVGERVGNIQYF
TGCAGCGTGGGGGAGAGGGTGGGGAACATTCAGTACTTC
>TRBJ1-5|few|.|TRBV19
CASSTGDRQPQHF
TGTGCCAGTAGTACCGGGGACCGTCAGCCCCAGCATTTT
>TRBJ1-1|few|.|TRBV15
CATSSGRQATEAFF
TGTGCCACCAGCAGCGGCAGACAAGCAACTGAAGCTTTCTTT
>TRBJ1-2|few|TRBD1|TRBV2
CASSEGAGGKGYTF
TGTGCCAGCAGTGAAGGGGCAGGGGGTAAGGGCTACACCTTC
>TRBJ2-2|.|.|TRBV11-3
CASSPVAGNTGELFF
TGTGCCAGCAGCCCCGTGGCAGGCAACACCGGGGAGCTGTTTTTT
>TRBJ1-1|once|.|TRBV19
CASRFLGSGTEAFF
TGTGCCAGTAGATTCCTGGGCAGCGGCACTGAAGCTTTCTTT
>TRBJ2-2|.|TRBD1|TRBV10-2
CASKGVTGDSNANTGELFF
TGCGCCAGCAAAGGTGTGACAGGGGATTCGAACGCGAACACCGGGGAGCTGTTTTTT
>TRBJ2-3|.|TRBD2|TRBV29-1
CSVEIAGGGRDTQYF
TGCAGCGTTGAAATAGCGGGAGGAGGGAGAGATACGCAGTATTTT
>TRBJ1-1|.|.|TRBV10-1
CASSGLKTGEAFF
TGCGCCAGCAGTGGATTAAAAACGGGTGAAGCTTTCTTT
>TRBJ1-4|few|TRBD1|TRBV14
CASSGGGDLKSRVEKLFF
TGTGCCAGCAGCGGAGGGGGCGATCTAAAATCTCGAGTCGAAAAACTGTTTTTT
>TRBJ1-2|.|TRBD1|TRBV19
CASSSWTGDMYGYTF
TGTGCCAGTAGTTCCTGGACAGGGGATATGTATGGCTACACCTTC
>TRBJ2-5|once|.|TRBV10-2
CATGEEPERPIGETQYF
TGCGCCACCGGAGAGGAACCGGAGAGACCCATCGGGGAGACCCAGTACTTC
>TRBJ2-1|few|TRBD2|TRBV5-1
CASSFGGRVRDEQFF
TGCGCCAGCAGCTTCGGTGGGAGGGTTCGCGATGAGCAGTTCTTC
>TRBJ2-7|.|.|TRBV11-3
CASSFSWNNYEQYF
TGTGCCAGCAGCTTCTCATGGAATAACTACGAGCAGTACTTC
>TRBJ1-2|.|.|TRBV14
CARKSTGNYGYTF
TGTGCCAGGAAAAGTACAGGGAACTATGGCTACACCTTC
>TRBJ2-3|.|.|TRBV6-7
CASSAGVSTDTQYF
TGTGCCAGCAGTGCAGGGGTTAGCACAGATACGCAGTATTTT
>TRBJ2-7|.|.|TRBV10-2
CASSDSTAYEQYF
TGCGCCAGCAGTGATTCGACAGCCTACGAGCAGTACTTC
>TRBJ2-7|few|.|TRBV11-3
CASSLGPLSGHEQYF
TGTGCCAGCAGCCTCGGACCCTTATCGGGTCACGAGCAGTACTTC
>TRBJ2-2|.|.|TRBV19
CASSVTGSGTGELFF
TGTGCCAGTAGTGTAACGGGGTCCGGCACCGGGGAGCTGTTTTTT
>TRBJ1-4|medium-sized|.|TRBV7-2
CASSWSYDEKLFF
TGTGCCAGCAGCTGGTCATACGACGAAAAACTGTTTTTT
>TRBJ1-1|.|.|TRBV5-1
CASSSDVVGGGEAFF
TGCGCCAGCAGCTCAGACGTTGTGGGGGGCGGTGAAGCTTTCTTT
>TRBJ2-1|medium-sized|TRBD2|TRBV11-3
CASSLGFSGSAGDEQFF
TGTGCCAGCAGCTTAGGGTTTAGCGGGAGCGCTGGCGATGAGCAGTTCTTC
>TRBJ1-5|.|.|TRBV6-8
CASSYFPGAQPQHF
TGTGCCAGCAGTTATTTTCCGGGGGCTCAGCCCCAGCATTTT
>TRBJ2-2|once|TRBD1|TRBV19
CASSIDSDRVNTGELFF
TGTGCCAGTAGTATCGATTCGGACAGGGTGAACACCGGGGAGTTGTTTTTT
>TRBJ2-3|.|TRBD2|TRBV2
CASSEPRVRTSGGTDTQYF
TGTGCCAGCAGTGAACCCCGGGTGAGGACTAGCGGGGGTACAGATACGCAGTATTTT
>TRBJ1-3|.|.|TRBV19
CASRREGISGNTIYF
TGTGCCAGTAGGCGGGAGGGTATCTCTGGAAACACCATATATTTT
>TRBJ1-2|.|TRBD1|TRBV5-1
CASSSDPGTGGGYTF
TGCGCCAGCAGCTCTGATCCCGGGACAGGGGGTGGCTACACCTTC
>TRBJ2-5|.|.|TRBV30
CAWSVRWVGNLQETQYF
TGTGCCTGGAGTGTACGGTGGGTGGGTAATCTCCAAGAGACCCAGTACTTC
>TRBJ2-7|.|TRBD1|TRBV14
CASSQGGTGAPSGSYEQYF
TGTGCCAGCAGCCAAGGAGGGACAGGGGCCCCTTCGGGGTCCTACGAGCAGTACTTC
>TRBJ1-3|.|TRBD1|TRBV9
CASSVGTGKVNTIYF
TGTGCCAGCAGTGTTGGGACAGGGAAAGTAAACACCATATATTTT
>TRBJ1-5|.|.|TRBV18
CASSPAGNQPQHF
TGTGCCAGCTCACCCGCAGGGAATCAGCCCCAGCATTTT